This T cell receptor beta chain was recorded in a study of T cells after yellow fever vaccination. This clonotype was recorded many times. As yet, its antigen is unknown. Trimming took 0 bases from V and 5 from J; bases not matched to a gene: 9. Germline V gives CDR1 DFQATT, CDR2 SNEGSKA (reference sequence). The CDR3 is 15 residues long. Each CDR3 protein is one row after TCRdb ran MiXCR on the 5' RACE reads. The sample has roughly 120,000 distinct CDR3 sequences; under 8.5% are singletons. Overall study results and limits: Booster sampling recovered most clones from primary vaccination (around 96% CD4, roughly 88% CD8). Repertoires sorted by FACS could include abundant clonotypes that are contaminants from the bulk population.

This receptor was identified in a man between 18 and 35 years old who received the YFV17D yellow fever vaccine. The rearrangement joins TRBV20-1 to TRBJ1-1, with TRBD1 identical over 7 bases. Sample: CD4+ T cells sorted from PBMCs, taken around 10 days after the first yellow fever vaccination. The CDR3 coding sequence is TGCAGTGCTAGAGATTTGGCAGGGGGTGGAACTGAAGCTTTCTTT. It codes for CSARDLAGGGTEAFF.